These 10 T cell receptor beta chains originate from one sample sequenced in a study of blood T cell repertoires in COVID-19. The data were produced by immunoSEQ multiplex PCR, yet TCRdb's version contains in-frame clones alone and is incomplete. This sample has fewer than 200,000 clones, with 80% to 90% found just once. Sequenced: peripheral blood. Receptors originate from a man between 18 and 29 years old who had recovered from COVID-19.

The chain combines TRBV7-2 with TRBJ2-7, with D possibly matching TRBD2 (7 bases). With 5 bases removed from V and 3 bases from J, the gap between germline ends came to 20 bases. This CDR3 has 16 amino acids. Germline V gene lookup returns CDR1 SGHTA and CDR2 FQGNSA. This CDR3 is CASSAFTAGASYEQYF. CDR3 nucleotide sequence: TGTGCCAGCAGCGCGTTTACTGCGGGGGCGAGCTACGAGCAGTACTTC. Based on the CDR3 plus reference TRBV7-2 and TRBJ2-7, the full variable domain is GAGVSQSPSNKVTEKGKDVELRCDPISGHTALYWYRQSLGQGLEFLIYFQGNSAPDKSGLPSDRFSAERTGGSVSTLTIQRTQQEDSAVYLCASSAFTAGASYEQYFGPGTRLTVT.

The chain carries TRBV2 and TRBJ2-1, with D perhaps matching TRBD2 (5 bases). CDR3 length: 14 residues. Germline V gene sequence: CDR1 SNHLY, CDR2 FYNNEI. V was clipped by 4 bases and J by 2 bases, with 9 bases between them. In nucleotides, the CDR3 is TGTGCCAGCAGTGTCGGCGGGCCCTACAATGAGCAGTTCTTC. This encodes CASSVGGPYNEQFF.

The chain couples TRBV7-2 to TRBJ1-6; tentatively, D is TRBD1 (6 bases). V shed 5 bases and J shed 6 bases, with 11 bases lying between them. This CDR3 is built from 14 residues. The germline V gene encodes CDR1 SGHTA and CDR2 FQGNSA. CDR3 in amino acids: CASSPQGGNSPLHF. The CDR3 DNA reads as TGTGCCAGCAGCCCCCAAGGGGGTAATTCACCCCTCCACTTT.

The table lists this clone with a count of one. Other nucleotide sequences in the sample specify the same CDR3. The J gene is TRBJ2-1, the V gene TRBV2; D not certain. Trimming cost V 1 base and J 2 bases, with 6 bases left between them. The CDR3 has 14 residues. From germline, CDR1 is SNHLY and CDR2 FYNNEI. The CDR3 DNA follows: TGTGCCAGCAGTGAAGGGCTTCCCTACAATGAGCAGTTCTTC. It specifies CASSEGLPYNEQFF.

V and J are TRBV10-3 and TRBJ2-3, with D tentatively TRBD2 (6 bases). Germline V gives CDR1 ENHRY, CDR2 SYGVKD. This CDR3 is 15 amino acids long. V shed 2 bases and J shed 5 bases, with 14 bases lying between them. CDR3 nucleotides: TGTGCCATCAGTGAGGGCAGGGAGGTGGAAGATACGCAGTATTTT. This sequence encodes CAISEGREVEDTQYF.

This chain uses TRBV5-6 with TRBJ2-7, with 12 bases aligning to TRBD2. Losses at the gene ends were 0 bases for V and 6 bases for J; bases not matched to a gene: 1. The CDR3 extends over 14 amino acids. CDR1 SGHDT and CDR2 YYEEEE come from the germline V gene. This CDR3 is CASSLGLAGAEQYF. DNA of the CDR3: TGTGCCAGCAGCTTGGGACTAGCGGGAGCCGAGCAGTACTTC.

The J gene is TRBJ1-5, the V gene TRBV28; perhaps TRBD1 as D (6 bases). V was clipped by 5 bases and J by 3 bases, with 8 bases between them. This CDR3 region has 13 residues. CDR1 and CDR2 (germline): MDHEN, SYDVKM. CDR3 DNA sequence: TGTGCCAGCAGTGGACAGACCAATCAGCCCCAGCATTTT. Protein sequence: CASSGQTNQPQHF.

The chain carries TRBV7-2 and TRBJ1-4; 8 bases match TRBD1. This CDR3 is built from 14 residues. Germline CDR1 is SGHTA and CDR2 is FQGNSA. The junction had 3 bases not matched to a gene; V was cut back by 1 base and J by 8 bases. CDR3 amino acids: CASSLVQGGEKLFF. The DNA of the CDR3 is TGTGCCAGCAGCTTAGTACAGGGGGGGGAAAAACTGTTTTTT.

Concerning this clone itself: The same CDR3 arises from other DNA sequences in this sample as well. J is TRBJ2-7 and V is TRBV7-2; no clear D. V lost 5 bases to trimming and J lost 0 bases, with 11 bases between them. Germline V gene sequence: CDR1 SGHTA, CDR2 FQGNSA. This CDR3 is built from 14 residues. The CDR3 sequence is CASSRGGSSYEQYF. In DNA form, the CDR3 reads TGTGCCAGCAGCCGCGGTGGTAGCTCCTACGAGCAGTACTTC. Drawing the rest from reference TRBV7-2 and TRBJ2-7, the complete variable domain is GAGVSQSPSNKVTEKGKDVELRCDPISGHTALYWYRQSLGQGLEFLIYFQGNSAPDKSGLPSDRFSAERTGGSVSTLTIQRTQQEDSAVYLCASSRGGSSYEQYFGPGTRLTVT.

The J gene is TRBJ2-7, the V gene TRBV4-2, with 7 bases lining up with TRBD1. V shed 0 bases, J shed 3 bases, and the junction held 11 bases outside the gene matches. This CDR3 has 17 amino acids. Germline-derived CDR1 and CDR2 are LGHNA and YNFKEQ. This CDR3 is CASSQDQVQGSNYEQYF. CDR3 nucleotides: TGTGCCAGCAGCCAAGATCAGGTACAGGGGTCGAACTACGAGCAGTACTTC.